This T cell receptor (beta chain) was captured by sequencing in a study of T-cell memory formation after mild COVID-19 (dated by TCRdb to the early 2020s). Some background on the complete study: TCR sequence clusters from the two donors were found to be largely donor specific. The cohort was made up of two young adult volunteers, one female and one male, who were previously healthy. Longitudinal TCRalpha and TCRbeta repertoire sequencing tracked T-cell clones expanding and contracting after mild COVID-19 in a couple of donors.

Cut back by 8 bases and 4 bases, the V and J ends lie 6 bases apart. CDR1 and CDR2 are read off the germline V gene as SNHLY and FYNNEI. The cysteine opens and the phenylalanine closes a CDR3 of 11 amino acids. This entry keeps only the CDR3 DNA: 33 bases, framed from base 1. Overall results and qualifications from the work: The study included only a couple of mild cases, and larger cohorts that include severe cases with pre-infection samples were judged to be necessary. Some responding clones were detected in pre-infection memory, which suggested that pre-existing cross-reactive memory T cells had joined the SARS-CoV-2 response. Clones that contracted from day 15 to 85 showed balanced CD4/CD8 phenotypes, whereas a second wave of clones that expanded from day 15 to 37 leaned towards CD4+. Contracting CD4+ clones turned up mainly in the CM and EM memory subsets, whereas EMRA was where CD8+ clones were enriched. SARS-CoV-2 specificity was not confirmed for the second-wave clones peaking on day 37.

PBMCs were isolated by Ficoll-Paque density gradient centrifugation. Worth noting for this clonotype: What this receptor recognizes is not known. Within one base of it there is no much larger clone, and no base qualities were kept.

Instrument on record: Illumina NovaSeq 6000. Using 5'RACE with constant-segment primers, TCRalpha and TCRbeta cDNA libraries were constructed, with sample barcodes and unique molecular identifiers added in the process. RNA was extracted from every sample with Trizol reagent. The libraries were amplified in two PCR steps, and the second step added a second sample barcode and Illumina TruSeq adapters. Sequencing of libraries was performed on an Illumina NovaSeq with 2 x 150 bp paired-end reads. The source study handled its data this way. Demultiplexing of reads and collapsing into UMI-guided consensus sequences were performed with migec v1.2.7. With mixcr v2.1.11, UMI consensuses were aligned to TRA and TRB V and J templates and assembled into clonotypes. Clonotypes were classified as expanded or contracted when called significant by both edgeR and NoisET, with noise models trained on biological replicates. edgeR calls used a false discovery rate-adjusted p below 0.01 and a log2 fold-change threshold of 1. As an exploratory analysis of dynamics, PCA with hierarchical clustering was applied to max-normalized trajectories of the 1000 most abundant clonotypes. Each responding clone was given a CD4 or CD8 phenotype based on the CD4+ and CD8+ repertoires, which had been sequenced separately. The public reads were quality trimmed at Q25 with fastp and then assembled into clones with MiXCR by TCRdb, keeping productive beta chains. Every entry covers one CDR3 protein and lists the most common genes and DNA from its rows. TCRdb, not the authors, supplied the V and J calls. Here the sample has around 12,000 distinct CDR3 sequences; around 13% occur a single time. The top ten clones comprise roughly 55% of the sample.

This TCR was recovered from a young man who had mild COVID-19 (a few samples of this study predate the infection). The sample titles of this study are shuffled in the database, so cell type and time point are left out; the donor was told from shared clones. The rearranged segments are TRBV2 and TRBJ2-1, with the D gene not clear enough to name. The sample taken for sequencing was PBMCs or a T cell subset sorted from them (not recorded which). The nucleotide sequence is TGTGCCAGCCGCGATTACAATGAGCAGTTCTTC. Its protein product is CASRDYNEQFF. Joined to the reference TRBV2 and TRBJ2-1 proteins, this CDR3 gives the full variable domain: EPEVTQTPSHQVTQMGQEVILRCVPISNHLYFYWYRQILGQKVEFLVSFYNNEISEKSEIFDDQFSVERPDGSNFTLKIRSTKLEDSAMYFCASRDYNEQFFGPGTRLTVL.